This TCR beta chain was sequenced for a study of OX40 agonist ivuxolimab in advanced cancers. Overall study: Having had anti-PD-1, anti-PD-L1 or anti-CTLA-4 therapy before was allowed, and approximately 40% had some.

Germline V lookup: CDR1 SGHTA, CDR2 FQGNSA. The V end was cut by 3 bases, the J end by 7 bases, with 13 bases between. This CDR3 has 13 amino acids. The assay was immunoSEQ multiplex PCR, and TCRdb's table has in-frame clones only and misses some. The data hold some 8,000 clones, with approximately 72% observed a single time. This clonotype originated in an adult with an advanced solid tumor such as melanoma, head and neck, liver or kidney cancer. Sequences were derived from CD4+ or CD8+ T cells sorted from blood, sampled in a trial of the OX40 agonist ivuxolimab. The rearrangement uses TRBV7-2 and TRBJ2-7, with TRBD1 as a possible D gene (6 bases). This CDR3 is CASSFRGLVEQYF. For the CDR3, the DNA is TGTGCCAGCAGCTTCAGGGGATTGGTGGAGCAGTACTTC.